This entry is about one TCR beta chain. Antigen specificity is unknown. 60 Vbeta and 13 Jbeta primers were used in PCR. Clones were sequenced by immunoSEQ multiplex PCR, and TCRdb holds only the in-frame ones, with some missing. The sample records under 150,000 clones, about two thirds being singletons. The data were obtained in a study of cytomegalovirus exposure and HLA in healthy donors. The study, taken as a whole, reports: Later on, a genetic analysis was performed. It linked a missense variant in DCLRE1C with V- and J-gene trimming of TCR beta.

The length of the CDR3 is 13 residues. Germline lookup yields CDR1 MNHNY and CDR2 SVGAGI (reference sequence). V was clipped by 0 bases and J by 4 bases, with 6 bases between them. The V and J genes are TRBV6-6 and TRBJ1-1; D remains ambiguous. The receptor's source is a man between 45 and 60 years old in good health and CMV-seropositive. The sample was PBMCs. For the CDR3, the DNA is TGTGCCAGCAGTTACTCTGAGGGCACTGAAGCTTTCTTT. Residues: CASSYSEGTEAFF.